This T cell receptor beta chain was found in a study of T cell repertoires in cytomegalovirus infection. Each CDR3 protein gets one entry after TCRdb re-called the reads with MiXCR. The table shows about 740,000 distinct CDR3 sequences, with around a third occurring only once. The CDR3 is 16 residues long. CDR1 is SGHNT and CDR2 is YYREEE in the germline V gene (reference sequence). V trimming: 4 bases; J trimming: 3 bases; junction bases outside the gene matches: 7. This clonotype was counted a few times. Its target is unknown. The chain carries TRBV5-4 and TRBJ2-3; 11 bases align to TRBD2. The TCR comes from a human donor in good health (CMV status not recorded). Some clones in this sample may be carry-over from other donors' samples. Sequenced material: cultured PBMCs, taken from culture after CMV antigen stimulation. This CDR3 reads CASSTWGLAVTDTQYF. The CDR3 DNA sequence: TGTGCCAGCAGCACGTGGGGACTAGCGGTAACAGATACGCAGTATTTT.